These 11 T cell receptor beta chains share one sample of origin, sequenced in a study of shared clonotypes between healthy human individuals. Here immunoSEQ multiplex PCR was the method, and the copy in TCRdb shows in-frame clones only, minus some. The repertoire holds 450,000 or so clones, with roughly 80% as singletons. Sample: PBMCs. These receptor sequences come from a woman aged 40 to 50 in good health. Some clones in this sample may be carry-over from other donors' samples.

The chain carries TRBV5-1 and TRBJ1-3; D is perhaps TRBD1 (5 bases). The CDR3 has 16 residues. Germline lookup yields CDR1 SGHRS and CDR2 YFSETQ. V lost 2 bases and J 0 bases, leaving 12 bases between the germline ends. The CDR3 here is CASSLDRPSSGNTIYF. The CDR3 coding sequence is TGCGCCAGCAGCTTAGACAGACCCAGCTCTGGAAACACCATATATTTT.

Remarks on this clone: This specimen includes other DNA sequences encoding the same CDR3. V is TRBV5-4 and J is TRBJ1-1; D call uncertain. The V end lost 1 base, the J end lost 0 bases, and 4 bases lay between the germline ends. Germline lookup yields CDR1 SGHNT and CDR2 YYREEE (reference sequence). The CDR3 is 13 residues long. As DNA, the CDR3 is TGTGCCAGCAGCTTGTACTTGAACACTGAAGCTTTCTTT. Its translation is CASSLYLNTEAFF. The complete variable domain, with remaining parts taken from reference TRBV5-4 and TRBJ1-1, reads ETGVTQSPTHLIKTRGQQVTLRCSSQSGHNTVSWYQQALGQGPQFIFQYYREEENGRGNFPPRFSGLQFPNYSSELNVNALELDDSALYLCASSLYLNTEAFFGQGTRLTVV.

DNA for the CDR3: TGTGCCACCAGCAGAGATCAGGCAGACGAGCAGTACTTC. Its protein is CATSRDQADEQYF. The rearrangement links TRBV15 to TRBJ2-7; unclear D gene. Trimming stripped 0 bases from V and 5 bases from J, with 8 bases between. The CDR3 has 13 amino acids. Per the germline V gene, CDR1 is LNHNV and CDR2 is YYDKDF (reference sequence).

With respect to this clone: A read error is possible here, since a much larger clone lies one base away. Within the sample, other DNA sequences also encode this same CDR3. V and J are TRBV30 and TRBJ2-7; unclear D gene. V lost 2 bases and J 3 bases, leaving 8 bases between the germline ends. Looked up from germline, CDR1 is GTSNPN and CDR2 is SVGIG (reference sequence). This CDR3 contains 12 residues. The CDR3 loop is CAWSPSSYEQYF. The CDR3 nucleotides read TGTGCCTGGAGTCCCTCTAGCTACGAGCAGTACTTC. The whole variable domain, remainder taken from reference TRBV30 and TRBJ2-7, is SQTIHQWPATLVQPVGSPLSLECTVEGTSNPNLYWYRQAAGRGLQLLFYSVGIGQISSEVPQNLSASRPQDRQFILSSKKLLLSDSGFYLCAWSPSSYEQYFGPGTRLTVT.

This clone has at least ten counts. The rearrangement joins TRBV5-3 to TRBJ2-2; 9 positions match TRBD2. TRBV5-3 is given ORF status, its function remaining uncertain. V was clipped by 0 bases and J by 1 base; unmatched bases: 1. The CDR3 is 16 residues long. In DNA, the CDR3 is TGTGCCAGAAGCTTGGGACTAGCGGAGAACACCGGGGAGCTGTTTTTT. Translation: CARSLGLAENTGELFF.

This chain connects TRBV25-1 to TRBJ2-7; D not certain. There are 11 residues in the CDR3. CDR1 MGHDK and CDR2 SYGVNS come from the germline V gene. This CDR3 is CASSELLDGGV. The CDR3 DNA is TGTGCCAGCAGTGAGCTCCTGGACGGCGGAGTC.

The J gene is TRBJ2-4, the V gene TRBV19; weak D call: TRBD1 (6 bases). CDR1 and CDR2 from the germline V gene are LNHDA and SQIVND (reference sequence). This CDR3 comprises 13 residues. V was clipped by 5 bases and J by 6 bases, with 11 bases between them. CDR3 residues: CASSSTGTNIQYF. Here the CDR3 DNA reads TGTGCCAGTAGTTCCACAGGGACAAACATTCAGTACTTC.

Regarding this clone: A far larger clone is off by one base, so a read error is likely. The chain has TRBV4-1 and TRBJ1-2, with D uncertain. Trimming removed 0 bases from V and 10 bases from J, with 15 bases in between. The CDR3 is 14 amino acids. Germline lookup yields CDR1 MGHRA and CDR2 YSYEKL. This CDR3 is CASSQDLRLDDYTF. The CDR3 nucleotides read TGCGCCAGCAGCCAAGACTTGCGCCTTGATGACTACACCTTC.

Concerning this clone: A read error is the likely source, as a far larger clone sits one nucleotide away. This chain connects TRBV10-3 to TRBJ2-7; weak D call: TRBD2 (5 bases). V gave up 4 bases and J gave up 7 bases, with 11 bases separating them. The CDR3 extends over 12 amino acids. Germline assignment: CDR1 ENHRY and CDR2 SYGVKD. The CDR3 region has the DNA TGTGCCATCAGTGCCCTGGGCGGGGAGCAGTACTTC. It encodes CAISALGGEQYF.

The rearrangement joins TRBV30 to TRBJ2-5; D may match TRBD1 or TRBD2 (5 bases each). The CDR3 runs to 13 residues. The V and J ends lost 3 bases and 4 bases respectively, with 12 bases between them. Germline CDR1 is GTSNPN and CDR2 is SVGIG (reference sequence). CDR3: CAWRRGVLETQYF. The CDR3 DNA reads TGTGCCTGGAGACGGGGCGTTTTAGAGACCCAGTACTTC.

Notes on this clone: Other DNA sequences of this sample code for an identical CDR3. V and J are TRBV28 and TRBJ2-3; 8 bases fit TRBD1. CDR3 length: 13 residues. The V gene's germline CDR1 is MDHEN and CDR2 SYDVKM. The junction had 2 bases not matched to a gene; V was cut back by 6 bases and J by 3 bases. The CDR3 DNA follows: TGTGCCAGCAGAGACAGGGGAACAGATACGCAGTATTTT. As protein: CASRDRGTDTQYF.